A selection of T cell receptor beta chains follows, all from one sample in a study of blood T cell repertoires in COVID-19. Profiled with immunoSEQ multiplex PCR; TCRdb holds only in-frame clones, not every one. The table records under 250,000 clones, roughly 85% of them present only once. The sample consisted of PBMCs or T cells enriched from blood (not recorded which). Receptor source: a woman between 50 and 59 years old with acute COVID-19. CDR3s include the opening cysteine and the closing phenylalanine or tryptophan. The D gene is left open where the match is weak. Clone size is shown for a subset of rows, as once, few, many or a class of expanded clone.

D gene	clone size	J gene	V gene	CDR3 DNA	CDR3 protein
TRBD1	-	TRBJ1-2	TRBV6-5	TGTGCCAGCAGTTGGGGACAGGGGGGAGGCTACACCTTC	CASSWGQGGGYTF
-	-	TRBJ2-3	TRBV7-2	TGTGCCAGCAGCTTCTTAGCGGTTTCGGCGGATACGCAGTATTTT	CASSFLAVSADTQYF
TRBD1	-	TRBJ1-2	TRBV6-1	TGTGCCAGCAGTGAAGCTTGGGGACAGGGTTATGGCTACACCTTC	CASSEAWGQGYGYTF
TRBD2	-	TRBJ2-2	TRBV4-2	TGTGCCAGCAGCCGAGCTAGCGGGGGTCTGAACACCGGGGAGCTGTTTTTT	CASSRASGGLNTGELFF
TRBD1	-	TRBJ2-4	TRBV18	TGTGCCAGCTCACCACCCTGGACAGGGGGGAACATTCAGTACTTC	CASSPPWTGGNIQYF
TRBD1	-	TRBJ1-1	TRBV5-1	TGCGCCAGCAGCTTGGCGGGACAGCGCATGAACACTGAAGCTTTCTTT	CASSLAGQRMNTEAFF
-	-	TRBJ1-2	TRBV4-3	TGCGCCAGCAGCCCGGGGATTACAGCTAACTATGGCTACACCTTC	CASSPGITANYGYTF
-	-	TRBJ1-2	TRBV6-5	TGTGCCAGCCAGCAGACAGCCCTTAACTATGGCTACACCTTC	CASQQTALNYGYTF
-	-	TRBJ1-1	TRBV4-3	TGCGCCAGCAGGGTCGAAGTTGAGACTGAAGCTTTCTTT	CASRVEVETEAFF
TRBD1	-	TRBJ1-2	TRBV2	TGTGCAGCGGCGGACAGGGACTATGGCTACACCTTC	CAAADRDYGYTF
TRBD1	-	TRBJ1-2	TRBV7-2	TGTGCCAGCAGCTTGGTCCTCGGGACAGGGGGGGTATCAGGTGGCTACACCTTC	CASSLVLGTGGVSGGYTF
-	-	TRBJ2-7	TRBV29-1	TGCAGCGTTCAGACAGGGACTCTCTCCTACGAGCAGTACTTC	CSVQTGTLSYEQYF
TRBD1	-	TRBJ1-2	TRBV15	TGTGCCACCAAGGAGGGGGCCTCTAACTATGGCTACACCTTC	CATKEGASNYGYTF
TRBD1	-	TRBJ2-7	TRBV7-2	TGTGCCAGCAGCCCCAGGACAGGGGGCGAGTACGAGCAGTACTTC	CASSPRTGGEYEQYF
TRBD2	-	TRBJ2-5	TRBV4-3	TGCGCCAGCAGCCCCAGGGGACTAGCGGTTCGAGGGGAGACCCAGTACTTC	CASSPRGLAVRGETQYF
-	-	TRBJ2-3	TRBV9	TGTGCCAGCAGCACAGACACCTATAGCACAGATACGCAGTATTTT	CASSTDTYSTDTQYF
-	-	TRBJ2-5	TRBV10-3	TGTGCCATCAGTGCCCTACGTGAGGGAAACCAAGAGACCCAGTACTTC	CAISALREGNQETQYF
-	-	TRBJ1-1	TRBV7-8	TGTGCCAGCAGCTTAGTCGGGGGGGGCGAAGCTTTCTTT	CASSLVGGGEAFF
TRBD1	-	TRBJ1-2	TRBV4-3	TGCGCCAGCAGCCAAGATTTGACGGGACAGGGGGTCTATGGCTACACCTTC	CASSQDLTGQGVYGYTF
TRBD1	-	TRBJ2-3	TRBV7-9	TGTGCCAGCAGCTCTAGGGTGACAGGGTATACAACAGATACGCAGTATTTT	CASSSRVTGYTTDTQYF
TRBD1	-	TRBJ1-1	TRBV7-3	TGTGCCAGCAGCTTGACAGGGGGCGCTGGGAACACTGAAGCTTTCTTT	CASSLTGGAGNTEAFF
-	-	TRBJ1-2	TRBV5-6	TGTGCCAGCAGCATAGGAGGGTGGCCGGTTTATGGCTACACCTTC	CASSIGGWPVYGYTF
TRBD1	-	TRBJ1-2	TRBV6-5	TGTGCCAGCAGTTTTCCGGGACAGGGCTATGGCTACACCTTC	CASSFPGQGYGYTF
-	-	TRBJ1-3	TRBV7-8	TGTGCCAGCAGCACGTTTGCCAGACAGGCGAACTCTGGAAACACCATATATTTT	CASSTFARQANSGNTIYF
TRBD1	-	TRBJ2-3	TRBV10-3	TGTGCCATCAGGGGGACAGGGGGGAGCACAGATACGCAGTATTTT	CAIRGTGGSTDTQYF
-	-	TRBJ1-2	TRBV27	TGTGCCAGCAGTTTGGCCGGGGGGAGAAGAAGCTACACCTTC	CASSLAGGRRSYTF
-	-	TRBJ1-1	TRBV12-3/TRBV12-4	TGTGCCAGCAGTTGGGCTGGGACTAATGCTTTCTTT	CASSWAGTNAFF
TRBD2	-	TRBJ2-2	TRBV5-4	TGTGCCAGCAGCAGGACTAGCGGGGGGTCAGGGGCCGGGGAGCTGTTTTTT	CASSRTSGGSGAGELFF
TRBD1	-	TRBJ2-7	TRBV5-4	TGTGCCAGCAGCGGGCCCGGGACAGGCTCCTACGAGCAGTACTTC	CASSGPGTGSYEQYF
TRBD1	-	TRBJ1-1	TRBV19	TGTGCCAGTAGTACCCTCCGGGACAGGGGGCGAGTGAACACTGAAGCTTTCTTT	CASSTLRDRGRVNTEAFF
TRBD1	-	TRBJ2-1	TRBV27	TGTGCCAGCAGTTTTCAGGACAGGATGGGTGGTGAGCAGTTCTTC	CASSFQDRMGGEQFF
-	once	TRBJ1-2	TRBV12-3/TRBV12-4	TGTGCCAGCAGCTGGCCCCCCGGGCAGGGCCACACCTTC	CASSWPPGQGHTF
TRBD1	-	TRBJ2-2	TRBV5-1	TGCGCCAGCAGCCTCGGACAGGCTGCGAACACCGGGGAGCTGTTTTTT	CASSLGQAANTGELFF
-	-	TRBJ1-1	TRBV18	TGTGCCAGCACGCTGCAGACTAACACTGAAGCTTTCTTT	CASTLQTNTEAFF
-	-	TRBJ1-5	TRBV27	TGTGCCAGCAGTTTTTTCTGGAGCGGCAATCAGCCCCAGCATTTT	CASSFFWSGNQPQHF
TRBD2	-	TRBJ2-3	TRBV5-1	TGCGCCAGCAGGAGGCAGCGGGGGCCCACAGATACGCAGTATTTT	CASRRQRGPTDTQYF
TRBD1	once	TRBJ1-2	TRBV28	TGTGCCAGCAGTACAGGGGATGGCTACACCTTC	CASSTGDGYTF
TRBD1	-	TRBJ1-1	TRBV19	TGTGCCAGTAGTATCCGGGGACAGGGGGCGCGGGAAGCTTTCTTT	CASSIRGQGAREAFF
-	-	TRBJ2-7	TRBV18	TGTGCCAGCTCATCCTCGGAGGGGTTGAGCGAGCAGTACTTC	CASSSSEGLSEQYF
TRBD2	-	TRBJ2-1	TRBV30	TGTGCCTGGTTTAGCGGGGGGCTTTTCAATGAGCAGTTCTTC	CAWFSGGLFNEQFF
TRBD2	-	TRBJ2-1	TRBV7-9	TGTGCCAGCAGCCCACTAGCGGGGGCCGACAATGAGCAGTTCTTC	CASSPLAGADNEQFF
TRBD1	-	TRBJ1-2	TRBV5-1	TGCGCCAGCAGCTTGGGTCAGGGGGCGCCTGGCTACACCTTC	CASSLGQGAPGYTF
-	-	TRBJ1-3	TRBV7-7	TGTGCTAGCAGCTCCAGTCTCAGGGGTAACACCATATATTTT	CASSSSLRGNTIYF
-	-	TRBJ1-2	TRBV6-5	TGTGCCAGCAGTATCCGAAGAGGCGGTAACTATGGCTACACCTTC	CASSIRRGGNYGYTF
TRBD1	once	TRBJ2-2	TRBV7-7	TGTGCCAGCAGCCCAGGACAGGGGGCCGACACCGGGGAGCTGTTTTTT	CASSPGQGADTGELFF
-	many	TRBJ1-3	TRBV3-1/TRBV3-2	TGTGCCAGCAGCCAAGGACAGGTCCGTGGAAACACCATATATTTT	CASSQGQVRGNTIYF
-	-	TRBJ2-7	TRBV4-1	TGCGCCAGCAGCCAAGGTCAGGCGAGCTCCTACGAGCAGTACTTC	CASSQGQASSYEQYF
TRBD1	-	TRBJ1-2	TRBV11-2	TGTGCCAGCAGCGCGACAGGGTTTACGAGTGTCTACACCTTC	CASSATGFTSVYTF
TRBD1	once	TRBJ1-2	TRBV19	TGTGCCAGTAGTATCCCGACAGGGGGCGCGAAGAATGGCTACACCTTC	CASSIPTGGAKNGYTF
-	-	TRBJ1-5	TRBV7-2	TGTGCCAGCAGCTCCGGGGGAGGGGGGCACCAGCCCCAGCATTTT	CASSSGGGGHQPQHF
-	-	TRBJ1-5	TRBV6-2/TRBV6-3	TGTGCCAGCAGTTACTCTCGGGGGCCCCAGCATTTT	CASSYSRGPQHF
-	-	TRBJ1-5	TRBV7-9	TGTGCCAGCAGCTCAGGGTTTGACAGCAATCAGCCCCAGCATTTT	CASSSGFDSNQPQHF
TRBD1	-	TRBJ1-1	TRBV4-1	TGCGCCAGCAGCCTGACAGGGCCGAACACTGAAGCTTTCTTT	CASSLTGPNTEAFF